This TCR beta chain was recovered during a study of T cell responses to AZD1222 COVID-19 vaccine. Overall study results and limits: Donors, mostly white British, included more females; clonal diversity was possibly underestimated. Without day 14 samples, only post-peak T cell repertoires were studied. CD4 TCRs covered the whole spike, strongest at regions 160-218 and 743-854.

As concerns this clone: The antigen is unknown.

Data came from immunoSEQ multiplex PCR; TCRdb stores just in-frame clones and leaves some out. The top ten hold 12% of the sample, which has some 100,000 clones, approximately 87% seen once. V shed 3 bases and J 4 bases; nucleotides not matched to a gene: 5. The CDR3 is 16 amino acids. The germline gives CDR1 KGHDR, CDR2 SFDVKD. The chain recombines TRBV24-1 with TRBJ2-1; 10 bases line up with TRBD1. Sequences were derived from peripheral blood, sampled on day 0 of AZD1222 vaccination. The TCR comes from an adult in good health. Written as DNA, the CDR3 is TGTGCCACCAGTGATACCGCGGGACAGGGGTACAATGAGCAGTTCTTC. Translation: CATSDTAGQGYNEQFF.